This T cell receptor (beta chain) comes out of a study of T cell responses to AZD1222 COVID-19 vaccine. Assay: immunoSEQ multiplex PCR; the TCRdb copy retains only in-frame clones and omits some. Of around 270,000 clones in the sample, about 94% were seen once. V lost 6 bases to trimming and J lost 4 bases; unmatched junction nucleotides: 9. The CDR3 has 15 residues. Germline V gene sequence: CDR1 MDHEN, CDR2 SYDVKM. Study conclusions and caveats: White British ancestry dominated among donors, who included more females, and clonal diversity was possibly underestimated.

Of note for this clone: What it binds is unknown.

The sample consisted of peripheral blood, taken 28 days after the second AZD1222 dose. This clonotype was obtained from an adult who received the AZD1222 COVID-19 vaccine. The rearrangement joins TRBV28 to TRBJ2-5, with 9 bases lining up with TRBD2. The CDR3 spells CASSSLRGRGETQYF. CDR3 sequence (DNA): TGTGCCAGCAGCAGTCTCCGCGGGAGGGGAGAGACCCAGTACTTC. The full variable domain, with the rest looked up from reference TRBV28 and TRBJ2-5, is DVKVTQSSRYLVKRTGEKVFLECVQDMDHENMFWYRQDPGLGLRLIYFSYDVKMKEKGDIPEGYSVSREKKERFSLILESASTNQTSMYLCASSSLRGRGETQYFGPGTRLLVL.